This TCR beta chain stems from a study of PD-L1 blockade in urothelial cancer. Study context: The median T cell count in blood samples was more than 110,000.

Germline V gene sequence: CDR1 SGHDN, CDR2 FVKESK. With 1 base removed from V and 9 bases from J, the gap between germline ends came to 10 bases. The CDR3 runs 14 residues. Profiling relied on immunoSEQ multiplex PCR, and the TCRdb table lists in-frame clones only, not all of them. The sample contains tens of thousands of clones, approximately 86% of which appear only once. This clone was recorded a few times. Its antigen is still unknown. Whole-study results and caveats: Prediction of better survival came from below-median pretreatment blood TCR clonality.

Sequences were derived from PBMCs, sampled around atezolizumab (anti-PD-L1) treatment. The clonotype was recovered from a man between 60 and 75 years old with urothelial cancer. This chain uses TRBV14 with TRBJ1-6, with D possibly matching TRBD1 (6 bases). Here the CDR3 reads CASSQGGRGSPLHF. CDR3 nucleotide sequence: TGTGCCAGCAGCCAAGGGGGCAGGGGTTCACCCCTCCACTTT. Complete variable domain (other parts from reference TRBV14 and TRBJ1-6): EAGVTQFPSHSVIEKGQTVTLRCDPISGHDNLYWYRRVMGKEIKFLLHFVKESKQDESGMPNNRFLAERTGGTYSTLKVQPAELEDSGVYFCASSQGGRGSPLHFGNGTRLTVT.